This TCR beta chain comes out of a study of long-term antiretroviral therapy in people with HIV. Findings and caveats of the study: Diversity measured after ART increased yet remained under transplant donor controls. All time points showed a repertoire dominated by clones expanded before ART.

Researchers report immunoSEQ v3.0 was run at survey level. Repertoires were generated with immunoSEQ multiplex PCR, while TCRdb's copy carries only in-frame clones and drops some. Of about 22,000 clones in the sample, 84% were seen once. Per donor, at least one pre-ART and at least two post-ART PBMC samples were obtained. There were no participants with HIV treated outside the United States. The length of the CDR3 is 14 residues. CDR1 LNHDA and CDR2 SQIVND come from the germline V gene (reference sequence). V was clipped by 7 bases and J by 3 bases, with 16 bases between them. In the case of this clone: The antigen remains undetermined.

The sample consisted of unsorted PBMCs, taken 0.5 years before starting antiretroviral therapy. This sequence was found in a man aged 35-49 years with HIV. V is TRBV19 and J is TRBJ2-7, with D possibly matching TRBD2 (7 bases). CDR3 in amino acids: CASNKGGLGYEQYF. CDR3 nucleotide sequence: TGTGCCAGTAACAAGGGGGGGTTGGGCTACGAGCAGTACTTC.